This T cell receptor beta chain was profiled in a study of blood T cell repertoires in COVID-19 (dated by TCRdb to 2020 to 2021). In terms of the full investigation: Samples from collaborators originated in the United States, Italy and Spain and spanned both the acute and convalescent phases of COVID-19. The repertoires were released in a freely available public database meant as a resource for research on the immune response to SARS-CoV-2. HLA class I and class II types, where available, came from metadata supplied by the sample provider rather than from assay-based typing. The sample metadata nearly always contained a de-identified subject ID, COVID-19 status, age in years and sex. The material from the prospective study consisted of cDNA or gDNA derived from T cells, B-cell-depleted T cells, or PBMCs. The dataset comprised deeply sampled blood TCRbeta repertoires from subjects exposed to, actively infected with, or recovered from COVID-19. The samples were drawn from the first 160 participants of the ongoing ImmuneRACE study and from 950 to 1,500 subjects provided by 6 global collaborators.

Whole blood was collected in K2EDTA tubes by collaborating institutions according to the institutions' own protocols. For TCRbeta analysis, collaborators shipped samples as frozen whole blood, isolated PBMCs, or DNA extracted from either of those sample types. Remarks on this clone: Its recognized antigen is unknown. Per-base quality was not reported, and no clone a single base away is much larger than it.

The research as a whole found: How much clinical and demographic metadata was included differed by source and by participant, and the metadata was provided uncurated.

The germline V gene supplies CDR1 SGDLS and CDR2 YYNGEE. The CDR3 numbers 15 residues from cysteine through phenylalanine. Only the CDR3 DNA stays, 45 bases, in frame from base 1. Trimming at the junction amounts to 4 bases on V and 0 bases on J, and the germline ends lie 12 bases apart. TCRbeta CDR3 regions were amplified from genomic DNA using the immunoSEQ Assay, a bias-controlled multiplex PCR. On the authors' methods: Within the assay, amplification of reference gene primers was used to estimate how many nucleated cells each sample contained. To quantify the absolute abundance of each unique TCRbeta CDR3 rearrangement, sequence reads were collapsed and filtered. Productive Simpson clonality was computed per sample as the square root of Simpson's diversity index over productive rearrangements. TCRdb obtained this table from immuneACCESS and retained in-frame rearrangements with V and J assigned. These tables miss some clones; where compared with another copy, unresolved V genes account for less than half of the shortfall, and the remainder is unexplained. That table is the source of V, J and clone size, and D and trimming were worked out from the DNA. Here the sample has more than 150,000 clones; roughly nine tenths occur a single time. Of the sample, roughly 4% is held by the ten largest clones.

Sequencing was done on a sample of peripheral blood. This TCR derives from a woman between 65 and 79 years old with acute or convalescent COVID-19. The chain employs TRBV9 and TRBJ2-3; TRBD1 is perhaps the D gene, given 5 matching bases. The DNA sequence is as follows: TGTGCCAGCAGCTGGGGCACAGAGAGCACAGATACGCAGTATTTT. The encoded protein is CASSWGTESTDTQYF.